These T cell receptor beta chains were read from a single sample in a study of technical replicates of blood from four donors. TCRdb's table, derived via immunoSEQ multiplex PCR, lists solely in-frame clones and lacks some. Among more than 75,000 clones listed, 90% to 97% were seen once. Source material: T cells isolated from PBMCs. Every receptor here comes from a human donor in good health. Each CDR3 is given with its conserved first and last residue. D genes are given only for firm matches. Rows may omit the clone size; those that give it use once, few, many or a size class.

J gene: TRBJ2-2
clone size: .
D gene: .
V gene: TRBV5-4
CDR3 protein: CASSLSPSIVTGELFF
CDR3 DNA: TGTGCCAGCAGCTTGTCACCCAGTATTGTCACCGGGGAGCTGTTTTTT

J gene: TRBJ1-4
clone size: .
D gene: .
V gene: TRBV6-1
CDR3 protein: CASREDITLFF
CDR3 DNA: TGTGCCAGCAGAGAGGACATTACCCTGTTTTTT

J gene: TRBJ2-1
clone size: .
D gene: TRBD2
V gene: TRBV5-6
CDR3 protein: CASSLAGASGSIYNEQFF
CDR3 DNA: TGTGCCAGCAGCTTGGCTGGGGCTAGCGGGAGCATATACAATGAGCAGTTCTTC

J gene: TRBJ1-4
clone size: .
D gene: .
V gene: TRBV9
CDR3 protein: CASSEGDNRNNEKLFF
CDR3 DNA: TGTGCCAGCAGCGAGGGGGATAACAGAAACAATGAAAAACTGTTTTTT

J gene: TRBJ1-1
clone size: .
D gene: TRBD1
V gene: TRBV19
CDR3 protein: CASSIGTGGNTEAFF
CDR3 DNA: TGTGCCAGTAGTATAGGGACAGGGGGGAACACTGAAGCTTTCTTT

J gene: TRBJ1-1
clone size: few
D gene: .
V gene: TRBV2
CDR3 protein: CASNFVVEAFF
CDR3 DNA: TGTGCCAGCAATTTTGTCGTTGAAGCTTTCTTT

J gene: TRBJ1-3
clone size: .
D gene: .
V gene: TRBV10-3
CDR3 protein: CAISEDSSGNTIYF
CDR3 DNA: TGTGCCATCAGTGAGGACAGCTCTGGAAACACCATATATTTT

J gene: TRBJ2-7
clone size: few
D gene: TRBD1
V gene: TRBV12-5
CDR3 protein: CASGLVLDRGSSYEQYF
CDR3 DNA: TGTGCTAGTGGTTTGGTCCTCGACAGGGGGTCTTCCTACGAGCAGTACTTC

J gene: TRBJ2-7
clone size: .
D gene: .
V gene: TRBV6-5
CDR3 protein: CASSYHRKDYEQYF
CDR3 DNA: TGTGCCAGCAGTTACCACAGAAAGGACTACGAGCAGTACTTC

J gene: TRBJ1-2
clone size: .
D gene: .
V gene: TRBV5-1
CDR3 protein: CASSRTDYGYTF
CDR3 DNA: TGCGCCAGCAGCCGGACAGATTATGGCTACACCTTC

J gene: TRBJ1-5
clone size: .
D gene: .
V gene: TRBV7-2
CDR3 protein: CASSLVGETQPQHF
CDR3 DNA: TGTGCCAGCAGCTTAGTCGGGGAGACTCAGCCCCAGCATTTT

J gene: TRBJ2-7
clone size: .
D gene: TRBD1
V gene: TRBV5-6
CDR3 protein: CASSWNTGAHEQYF
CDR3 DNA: TGTGCCAGCAGCTGGAATACAGGGGCCCACGAGCAGTACTTC

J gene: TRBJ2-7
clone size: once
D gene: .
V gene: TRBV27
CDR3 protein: CASSLSRPGWERFEQYF
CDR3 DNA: TGTGCCAGCAGTTTATCTCGTCCGGGGTGGGAGAGATTCGAGCAGTACTTC

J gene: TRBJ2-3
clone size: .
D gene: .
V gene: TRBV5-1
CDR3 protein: CASSLGAVSLEDTQYF
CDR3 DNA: TGCGCCAGCAGCTTGGGAGCGGTTAGCCTTGAAGATACGCAGTATTTT

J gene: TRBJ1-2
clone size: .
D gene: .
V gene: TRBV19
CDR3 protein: CASGDTTNYGYTF
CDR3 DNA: TGTGCCAGCGGGGACACAACAAACTATGGCTACACCTTC

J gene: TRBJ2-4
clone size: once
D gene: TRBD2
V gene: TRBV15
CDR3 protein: CATSSRAGGIQYF
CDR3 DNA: TGTGCCACCAGCAGCCGAGCGGGAGGGATTCAGTACTTC

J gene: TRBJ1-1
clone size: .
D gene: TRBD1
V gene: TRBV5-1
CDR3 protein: CASNSPGTGDVRYTEAFF
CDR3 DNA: TGCGCCAGCAACAGCCCCGGGACAGGGGATGTTAGGTACACTGAAGCTTTCTTT

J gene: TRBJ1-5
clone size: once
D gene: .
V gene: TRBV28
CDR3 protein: CASSYPEKQLSNQPQHF
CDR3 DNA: TGTGCCAGCAGCTACCCAGAAAAACAGTTAAGCAATCAGCCCCAGCATTTT

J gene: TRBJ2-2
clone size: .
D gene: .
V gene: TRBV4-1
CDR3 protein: CASSQGDSQNTGELFF
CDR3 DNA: TGCGCCAGCAGCCAAGGAGACTCCCAGAACACCGGGGAGCTGTTTTTT

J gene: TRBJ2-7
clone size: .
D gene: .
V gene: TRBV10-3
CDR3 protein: CAISESRQGGDEQYF
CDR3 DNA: TGTGCCATCAGTGAGTCGCGGCAGGGTGGCGACGAGCAGTACTTC

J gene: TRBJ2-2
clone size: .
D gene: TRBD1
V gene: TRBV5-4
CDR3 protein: CASSFFGTGGTGELFF
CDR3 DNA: TGTGCCAGCAGCTTTTTCGGGACAGGGGGCACCGGGGAGCTGTTTTTT

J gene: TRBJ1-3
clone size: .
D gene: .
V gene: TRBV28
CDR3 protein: CASSFHQGSNTIYF
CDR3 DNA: TGTGCCAGCAGTTTTCACCAGGGGAGTAACACCATATATTTT

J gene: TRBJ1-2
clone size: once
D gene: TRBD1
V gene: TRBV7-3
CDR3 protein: CASSLAGGSEDYGYTF
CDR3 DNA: TGTGCCAGCAGCTTAGCAGGGGGCAGCGAGGACTATGGCTACACCTTC

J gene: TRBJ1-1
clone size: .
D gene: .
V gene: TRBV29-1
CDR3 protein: CSVMGGITEAFF
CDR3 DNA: TGCAGCGTTATGGGGGGGATCACTGAAGCTTTCTTT

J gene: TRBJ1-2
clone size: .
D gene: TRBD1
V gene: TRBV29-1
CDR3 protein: CSGGPGQGGGYTF
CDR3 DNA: TGCAGCGGCGGGCCGGGACAGGGTGGCGGCTACACCTTC

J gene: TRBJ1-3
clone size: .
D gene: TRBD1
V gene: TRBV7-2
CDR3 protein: CASSLDRGLSGNTIYF
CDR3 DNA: TGTGCCAGCAGCTTGGACAGGGGGCTCTCTGGAAACACCATATATTTT

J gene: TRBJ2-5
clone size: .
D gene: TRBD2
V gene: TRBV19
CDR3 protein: CASSSPGLASETQYF
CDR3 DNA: TGTGCCAGTAGTAGCCCGGGACTAGCGTCAGAGACCCAGTACTTC

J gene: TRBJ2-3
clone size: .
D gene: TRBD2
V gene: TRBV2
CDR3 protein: CASSGLAPSTDTQYF
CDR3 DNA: TGTGCCAGCAGTGGACTAGCCCCTAGCACAGATACGCAGTATTTT

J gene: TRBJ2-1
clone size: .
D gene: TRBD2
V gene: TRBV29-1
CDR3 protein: CSVEGTSGSLYEQFF
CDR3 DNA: TGCAGCGTTGAAGGGACTAGCGGGAGTTTATATGAGCAGTTCTTC

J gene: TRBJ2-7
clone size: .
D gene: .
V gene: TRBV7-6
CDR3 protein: CASSFGTPFYEQYF
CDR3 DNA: TGTGCCAGCAGCTTCGGGACTCCATTCTACGAGCAGTACTTC

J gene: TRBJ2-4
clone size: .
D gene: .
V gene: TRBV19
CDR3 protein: CASSIDSWTVKNIQYF
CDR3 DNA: TGTGCCAGTAGTATAGACTCTTGGACAGTCAAAAACATTCAGTACTTC

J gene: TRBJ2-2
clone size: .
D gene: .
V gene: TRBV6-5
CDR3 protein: CASSSTTGELFF
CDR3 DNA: TGTGCCAGCAGTAGCACCACCGGGGAGCTGTTTTTT

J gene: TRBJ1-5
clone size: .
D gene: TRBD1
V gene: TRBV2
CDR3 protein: CASSRQGAGQPQHF
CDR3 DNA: TGTGCCAGCAGTAGACAGGGGGCAGGGCAGCCCCAGCATTTT

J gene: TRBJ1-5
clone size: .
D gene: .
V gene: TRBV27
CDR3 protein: CASSNHGGHNQPQHF
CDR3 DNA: TGTGCCAGCAGTAACCACGGGGGGCACAATCAGCCCCAGCATTTT

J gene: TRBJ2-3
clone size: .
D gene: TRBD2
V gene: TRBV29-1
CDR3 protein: CSRRLAETDTQYF
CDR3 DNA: TGCAGCCGACGACTAGCGGAGACAGATACGCAGTATTTT

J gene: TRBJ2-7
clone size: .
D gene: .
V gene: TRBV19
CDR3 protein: CASSVLGDYEQYF
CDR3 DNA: TGTGCCAGTAGTGTATTGGGAGACTACGAGCAGTACTTC

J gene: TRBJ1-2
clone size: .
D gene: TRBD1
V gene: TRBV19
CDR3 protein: CASRKTGNYGYTF
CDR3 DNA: TGTGCCAGTAGAAAGACAGGGAACTATGGCTACACCTTC

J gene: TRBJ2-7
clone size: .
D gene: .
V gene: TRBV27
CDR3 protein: CASSLYRVAREQYF
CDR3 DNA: TGTGCCAGCAGTTTATATCGGGTAGCGAGGGAGCAGTACTTC

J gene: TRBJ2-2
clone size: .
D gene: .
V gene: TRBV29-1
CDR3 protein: CSVDRGGNTGELFF
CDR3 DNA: TGCAGCGTTGATCGCGGAGGGAACACCGGGGAGCTGTTTTTT

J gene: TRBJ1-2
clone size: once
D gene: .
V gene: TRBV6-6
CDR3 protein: CASTGGNYGYTF
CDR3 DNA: TGTGCCAGCACTGGGGGGAACTATGGCTACACCTTC

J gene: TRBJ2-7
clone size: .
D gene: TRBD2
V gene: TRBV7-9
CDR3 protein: CASSFKGGEGPYEQYF
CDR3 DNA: TGTGCCAGCAGCTTCAAAGGCGGGGAGGGCCCCTACGAGCAGTACTTC

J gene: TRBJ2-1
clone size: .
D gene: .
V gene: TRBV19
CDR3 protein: CASSIPGVGNEQFF
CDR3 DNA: TGTGCCAGTAGTATTCCAGGGGTTGGAAATGAGCAGTTCTTC

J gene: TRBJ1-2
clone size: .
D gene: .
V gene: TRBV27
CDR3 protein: CASSPRGGITDGYTF
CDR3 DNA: TGTGCCAGCAGTCCGCGGGGAGGGATTACGGATGGCTACACCTTC

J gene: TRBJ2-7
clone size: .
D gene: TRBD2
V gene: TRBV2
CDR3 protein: CASRRGVSYEQYF
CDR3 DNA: TGTGCCAGCCGGCGGGGGGTCTCCTACGAGCAGTACTTC